Following are 26 T cell receptor beta chains from one sample sequenced in a study of blood T cell repertoires in COVID-19. Method: immunoSEQ multiplex PCR; TCRdb's copy keeps in-frame clones and lacks some. The sample holds roughly 57,000 clones, more than 70% seen once. Sequencing used peripheral blood. The origin of the receptors is a man aged 55 to 70 with active or convalescent COVID-19.

The chain joins TRBV6-6 to TRBJ1-3; 10 bases align to TRBD1. Losses at the gene ends were 6 bases for V and 2 bases for J; bases not matched to a gene: 10. Germline V CDR1 and CDR2: MNHNY, SVGAGI (reference sequence). CDR3 length: 17 amino acids. The CDR3 nucleotides read TGTGCCAGCAGACGAGCCGGGACAGGGGCTCCTGGAAACACCATATATTTT. Protein: CASRRAGTGAPGNTIYF.

This rearrangement joins TRBV5-4 to TRBJ1-1; D perhaps matches TRBD1 (5 bases). Trimming cost V 0 bases and J 3 bases, with 6 bases left between them. This CDR3 comprises 13 residues. Germline V lookup: CDR1 SGHNT, CDR2 YYREEE (reference sequence). CDR3 amino acids: CASSLGGDTEAFF. For the CDR3, the DNA is TGTGCCAGCAGCTTGGGGGGCGACACTGAAGCTTTCTTT.

The V gene is TRBV15, the J gene TRBJ2-1, with D perhaps matching TRBD1 (6 bases). Germline lookup yields CDR1 LNHNV and CDR2 YYDKDF (reference sequence). This CDR3 has 15 amino acids. Between the trimmed V and J ends, which lost 3 bases and 5 bases, there was a span of 14 bases. The CDR3, as DNA: TGTGCCACCAGCAGGGGGACAACTAGTAACAATGAGCAGTTCTTC. Translation gives CATSRGTTSNNEQFF.

The V gene is TRBV6-5, the J gene TRBJ1-2; D uncertain. The germline V and J ends were trimmed by 10 bases and 4 bases, with 16 bases remaining between them. The CDR3 runs to 13 residues. Germline V gives CDR1 MNHEY, CDR2 SVGAGI. The CDR3 is CATPKRNVYGYTF. The CDR3 DNA follows: TGTGCCACCCCGAAGAGGAACGTCTATGGCTACACCTTC.

This chain links TRBV6-5 with TRBJ2-3; 8 positions match TRBD2. Per the germline V gene, CDR1 is MNHEY and CDR2 is SVGAGI. The trim removed 2 bases at V and 1 base at J, leaving 2 bases unmatched. The CDR3 is 15 residues long. CDR3 in amino acids: CASSYGRGGTDTQYF. The CDR3 DNA is TGTGCCAGCAGTTACGGGCGGGGGGGCACAGATACGCAGTATTTT.

The chain is built from TRBV28 and TRBJ1-6; maybe TRBD1 (6 bases). CDR1 is MDHEN and CDR2 is SYDVKM in the germline V gene. The CDR3 totals 15 residues. V was trimmed by 5 bases and J by 8 bases, leaving 16 bases between them. CDR3 in amino acids: CASSMAGVQDSPLHF. CDR3 bases: TGTGCCAGCAGTATGGCAGGGGTCCAGGATTCACCCCTCCACTTT.

The chain recombines TRBV2 with TRBJ1-3; unclear D gene. The length of the CDR3 is 14 residues. V gave up 2 bases and J gave up 2 bases, with 7 bases separating them. Germline V lookup: CDR1 SNHLY, CDR2 FYNNEI. CDR3: CASSERGTGNTIYF. The CDR3 nucleotides are TGTGCCAGCAGTGAACGGGGAACTGGAAACACCATATATTTT.

This rearrangement joins TRBV7-2 to TRBJ1-1; D is ambiguous. Trimming took 7 bases from V and 7 from J, leaving 19 bases between them. CDR1 is SGHTA, CDR2 FQGNSA, per germline. The CDR3 is 14 residues long. CDR3 in DNA: TGTGCCAGCACCACGACCGGGATTCTGGGTGAAGCTTTCTTT. It yields the protein CASTTTGILGEAFF.

The chain employs TRBV2 and TRBJ2-7; D perhaps matches TRBD2 (6 bases). Germline values: CDR1 SNHLY, CDR2 FYNNEI. This CDR3 region has 12 residues. V was clipped by 6 bases and J by 2 bases, with 8 bases between them. CDR3 DNA: TGTGCCAGCAGGCTAGCGACCTACGAGCAGTACTTC. Encoded protein: CASRLATYEQYF.

This clone was seen only a few times. V is TRBV4-1 and J is TRBJ2-5; a possible D gene is TRBD2 (6 bases). The germline CDR1 and CDR2 sequences are MGHRA and YSYEKL. The V end lost 9 bases, the J end lost 0 bases, and 11 bases lay between the germline ends. The CDR3 covers 13 residues. Here the CDR3 DNA reads TGCGCCAGTGCTGGGGGGTACCAAGAGACCCAGTACTTC. Its protein product is CASAGGYQETQYF.

V gene TRBV2 combines with J gene TRBJ2-2; D might be TRBD1 (5 bases). The CDR3 runs to 15 residues. Trimming removed 6 bases from V and 0 bases from J, with 11 bases in between. The germline V gene has CDR1 SNHLY and CDR2 FYNNEI. The CDR3 region is CASRLTGANTGELFF. CDR3 in DNA: TGTGCCAGCAGATTAACAGGAGCGAACACCGGGGAGCTGTTTTTT.

The rearrangement links TRBV28 to TRBJ1-2; no definite D call. The CDR3 contains 15 residues. The V end was cut by 6 bases, the J end by 4 bases, with 18 bases between. The germline V gene has CDR1 MDHEN and CDR2 SYDVKM. The CDR3 sequence: CASRVGVPQIYGYTF. In nucleotides, the CDR3 is TGTGCCAGCAGAGTCGGGGTTCCCCAAATCTATGGCTACACCTTC.

The genes are TRBV7-9 and TRBJ1-4, with 7 bases identical to TRBD1. The CDR3 length is 15 residues. V trimming: 5 bases; J trimming: 6 bases; junction bases outside the gene matches: 9. Germline lookup yields CDR1 SEHNR and CDR2 FQNEAQ (reference sequence). CDR3 sequence: CASSPRTGRDEKLFF. Here the CDR3 DNA reads TGTGCCAGCAGCCCCAGGACAGGACGGGATGAAAAACTGTTTTTT.

The chain employs TRBV5-6 and TRBJ2-2; TRBD2 matches 14 bases. V was clipped by 4 bases and J by 8 bases; unmatched bases: 13. This CDR3 contains 18 residues. Germline lookup yields CDR1 SGHDT and CDR2 YYEEEE. The CDR3 DNA sequence: TGTGCCAGCAGCAAGAGTCCGGGACTAGCGGGAGTAATTGGGGAGCTGTTTTTT. The encoded protein is CASSKSPGLAGVIGELFF.

This chain connects TRBV5-6 to TRBJ1-2; D is uncertain. The germline gives CDR1 SGHDT, CDR2 YYEEEE. The CDR3 sequence is 12 residues long. Trimming stripped 0 bases from V and 8 bases from J, with 8 bases between. The CDR3 DNA follows: TGTGCCAGCAGCTTGGGAGGGATGGGCTACACCTTC. This codes for CASSLGGMGYTF.

This clone was recorded once. The V and J genes are TRBV6-1 and TRBJ1-2; 9 nucleotides match TRBD1. Germline CDR1 and CDR2: MNHNS and SASEGT. CDR3 length: 15 residues. V trimming: 2 bases; J trimming: 6 bases; junction bases outside the gene matches: 7. The CDR3 is CASSERGTGLDGYTF. The CDR3 DNA is TGTGCCAGCAGTGAACGGGGGACAGGGCTGGATGGCTACACCTTC.

Here the CDR3 reads CASSPNRGYGYTF. The CDR3 DNA sequence: TGTGCCAGCAGCCCGAACAGGGGCTATGGCTACACCTTC. The chain recombines TRBV6-5 with TRBJ1-2; 7 bases map to TRBD1. Germline CDR1 is MNHEY and CDR2 is SVGAGI. CDR3 size: 13 residues. With V trimmed by 6 bases and J by 4 bases, 5 bases remained unmatched.

The chain is built from TRBV7-9 and TRBJ1-4; possibly TRBD1 for D (5 bases). In germline, CDR1 is SEHNR, CDR2 FQNEAQ (reference sequence). The ends were cut back, 5 bases at V and 4 bases at J, with 11 bases in the middle. The CDR3 totals 14 residues. The CDR3 spells CASSLGHGNEKLFF. In DNA form, the CDR3 reads TGTGCCAGCAGCCTTGGACATGGTAATGAAAAACTGTTTTTT.

The gene calls are TRBV6-5 and TRBJ1-3; 7 nucleotides agree with TRBD1. V shed 0 bases, J shed 7 bases, and the junction held 3 bases outside the gene matches. Germline V CDR1 and CDR2: MNHEY, SVGAGI. The CDR3 contains 14 residues. In DNA, the CDR3 is TGTGCCAGCAGTTACTCGTTCAGGGGGAACACCATATATTTT. This encodes CASSYSFRGNTIYF.

The chain recombines TRBV5-4 with TRBJ1-2, with no clear D. In germline, CDR1 is SGHNT, CDR2 YYREEE (reference sequence). V was pared by 4 bases and J by 1 base, with 8 bases between. The length of the CDR3 is 13 residues. The CDR3 DNA follows: TGTGCCAGCAGCCTTCCAGATAACTATGGCTACACCTTC. Amino acids: CASSLPDNYGYTF.

The chain has TRBV5-4 and TRBJ1-1, with 9 bases that match TRBD1. CDR3 length equals 16 residues. V lost 1 base and J lost 0; bases outside the gene matches: 4. Germline V gene data show CDR1 as SGHNT and CDR2 as YYREEE (reference sequence). The CDR3, as DNA: TGTGCCAGCAGCTTGACGGGACAGGGTATGAACACTGAAGCTTTCTTT. This codes for CASSLTGQGMNTEAFF. Together with reference TRBV5-4 and TRBJ1-1, the CDR3 gives the full variable domain: ETGVTQSPTHLIKTRGQQVTLRCSSQSGHNTVSWYQQALGQGPQFIFQYYREEENGRGNFPPRFSGLQFPNYSSELNVNALELDDSALYLCASSLTGQGMNTEAFFGQGTRLTVV.

The chain links TRBV10-2 to TRBJ2-7; 14 nucleotides align to TRBD2. The trim removed 6 bases at V and 3 bases at J, leaving 1 base unmatched. CDR3 length equals 14 residues. In germline, CDR1 is WSHSY, CDR2 SAAADI. As DNA, the CDR3 is TGCGCCAGCAGCGGGACTAGCGGGGGCTACGAGCAGTACTTC. As protein: CASSGTSGGYEQYF.

The chain employs TRBV11-2 and TRBJ1-1, with D tentatively TRBD1 (6 bases). The V gene's germline CDR1 is SGHAT and CDR2 FQNNGV. This CDR3 is built from 12 residues. V was shortened by 1 base and J by 7 bases, with 7 bases between the two germline ends. The CDR3, as DNA: TGTGCCAGCAGCTTAGGGGGGCTTGAAGCTTTCTTT. It codes for CASSLGGLEAFF.

This chain connects TRBV6-6 to TRBJ2-2; TRBD2 matches at 7 bases. CDR1 and CDR2 from the germline V gene are MNHNY and SVGAGI (reference sequence). The CDR3 is made up of 14 amino acids. With V trimmed by 5 bases and J by 1 base, 1 base remained unmatched. In DNA, the CDR3 is TGTGCCAGCAGTAGCGGGGAGAACACCGGGGAGCTGTTTTTT. This gives the protein CASSSGENTGELFF.

The chain recombines TRBV7-2 with TRBJ1-4; unclear D gene. V was shortened by 0 bases and J by 4 bases, with 9 bases between the two germline ends. Germline CDR1 SGHTA, CDR2 FQGNSA. The CDR3 consists of 15 residues. CDR3 nucleotide sequence: TGTGCCAGCAGCTTAGCGCACAGCAATAATGAAAAACTGTTTTTT. Translating it yields CASSLAHSNNEKLFF.

This clone was seen more than once but under ten times. The genes are TRBV20-1 and TRBJ2-1, with D perhaps TRBD1 (5 bases). CDR3 length: 10 amino acids. The V end lost 8 bases, the J end lost 7 bases, and 9 bases lay between the germline ends. In germline, CDR1 is DFQATT, CDR2 SNEGSKA (reference sequence). CDR3 sequence reads: CSLTANEQFF. The CDR3 DNA sequence: TGCAGTCTGACAGCGAATGAGCAGTTCTTC.